This T cell receptor beta chain was captured in a study of cytomegalovirus exposure and HLA in healthy donors. General study results and limits: TRBV6-2, TRBV6-3 and other indistinguishable V segments were excluded.

About this clone: Its antigen is as yet unknown.

PCR used 60 Vbeta primers and 13 Jbeta primers. The method was immunoSEQ multiplex PCR; TCRdb's version includes in-frame clones alone and lacks a portion of them. The data show roughly 120,000 clones, 77% seen once. V was shortened by 0 bases and J by 4 bases, with 13 bases between the two germline ends. This CDR3 spans 16 amino acids. The germline V gene has CDR1 MGHRA and CDR2 YSYEKL. Sequencing was performed on PBMCs. The chain combines TRBV4-1 with TRBJ1-5, with D perhaps TRBD1 (6 bases). The sequence came from a woman aged 40 to 55 in good health and CMV-seropositive. The CDR3 DNA is TGCGCCAGCAGCCAAGATCCCCGCGACAGGAATCAGCCCCAGCATTTT. Its protein is CASSQDPRDRNQPQHF.